These T cell receptor beta chains were read from a single sample in a study of CD8 T cells in Susac syndrome. TCRdb re-called the immunoSEQ multiplex PCR reads with MiXCR, one entry per CDR3 protein. The sample has some 99,000 distinct CDR3 sequences, just under 95% seen once; the top ten hold roughly 0.31%. Material: CD4+ T cells from PBMCs. The receptors come from a human donor with Susac syndrome. CDR3s include the opening cysteine and the closing phenylalanine or tryptophan. D genes are given only for firm matches. Clone size is given for some rows only: seen once, a few or many times, or a class if the clone is expanded.

abundance,j_gene,v_gene,d_gene,CDR3aa,CDR3nt
-,TRBJ1-2,TRBV7-2,-,CASSLDSLNYGYTF,TGTGCCAGCAGCTTAGACAGTCTTAACTATGGCTACACCTTC
-,TRBJ2-1,TRBV7-2,TRBD2,CASSPVAGGYNEQFF,TGTGCCAGCAGCCCCGTAGCGGGGGGTTACAATGAGCAGTTCTTC
once,TRBJ2-2,TRBV2,-,CASSGRELFF,TGTGCCAGCAGTGGGAGGGAGCTGTTTTTT
-,TRBJ2-3,TRBV9,-,CASSVDTGSTDTQYF,TGTGCCAGCAGCGTAGACACGGGCTCCACAGATACGCAGTATTTT
-,TRBJ2-3,TRBV28,-,CASSFPSPDTQYF,TGTGCCAGCAGTTTCCCCTCCCCGGATACGCAGTATTTT
-,TRBJ2-3,TRBV20-1,TRBD2,CSAPREGGARGDTQYF,TGCAGTGCGCCTCGGGAGGGGGGGGCTCGTGGAGATACGCAGTATTTT
-,TRBJ1-2,TRBV30,TRBD1,CAWSRTGGGYTF,TGTGCCTGGAGTAGGACAGGCGGGGGCTACACCTTC
-,TRBJ2-7,TRBV19,TRBD2,CASSQGKRGNEQYF,TGTGCCAGTAGTCAGGGTAAGCGGGGCAACGAGCAGTACTTC
-,TRBJ1-1,TRBV15,-,CATSREVWGQEHTEAFF,TGTGCCACCAGCAGAGAAGTATGGGGACAAGAGCACACTGAAGCTTTCTTT
once,TRBJ1-5,TRBV30,-,CAWSGGDGGLPQHF,TGTGCCTGGAGTGGAGGGGACGGGGGACTCCCCCAGCATTTT
-,TRBJ2-5,TRBV20-1,-,CSANVAQETQYF,TGCAGTGCTAACGTAGCACAAGAGACCCAGTACTTC
-,TRBJ1-1,TRBV18,-,CASSPSRKDTEAFF,TGTGCCAGCTCACCAAGCAGGAAGGACACTGAAGCTTTCTTT
-,TRBJ2-7,TRBV7-2,-,CASSLDVSGYEQYF,TGTGCCAGCAGCTTAGACGTGTCGGGCTACGAGCAGTACTTC
-,TRBJ1-4,TRBV28,-,CASYNREKLFF,TGTGCCAGCTACAATCGTGAAAAACTGTTTTTT
-,TRBJ2-5,TRBV3-1,-,CASSPVAAQETQYF,TGTGCCAGCAGCCCGGTGGCGGCTCAAGAGACCCAGTACTTC
-,TRBJ2-3,TRBV5-1,-,CASSLDPARLGDTQYF,TGCGCCAGCAGCTTGGACCCGGCCAGGCTGGGGGATACGCAGTATTTT